This T cell receptor (beta chain) emerged from a study of blood T cell repertoires in COVID-19. Germline V CDR1 and CDR2: LGHNT, FRNRAP. Trimming took off 1 base at V and 7 bases at J, with 13 bases between the two ends. The CDR3 runs 14 residues. The table came from immunoSEQ multiplex PCR; TCRdb's copy has only in-frame clones and leaves some out. In the table there are 55,000 to 65,000 clones, 84% of which are singletons. The chain carries TRBV12-5 and TRBJ1-1; D is perhaps TRBD1 (6 bases). The sequence was obtained from a woman aged 55 to 70 with acute or convalescent COVID-19. The sequencing sample was made of peripheral blood. CDR3 bases: TGTGCTAGTGGTTTGGGCCACAGGGCCGGTGAAGCTTTCTTT. It translates to CASGLGHRAGEAFF.